Each of the 28 T cell receptor beta chains below was sequenced from the same sample in a study of identical twins. One entry per CDR3 protein results from TCRdb running MiXCR on the 5' RACE reads. This sample carries about 430,000 distinct CDR3 sequences, around 18% of them seen once, and the ten largest clones take 12%. Sequences were obtained from naive T cells sorted from blood. These receptor sequences come from a man between 50 and 59 years old in good health.

This chain connects TRBV12-3 or TRBV12-4 to TRBJ1-1; the D is unclear. V was trimmed by 1 base and J by 8 bases, leaving 8 bases between them. This CDR3 contains 12 residues. The CDR3, as DNA: TGTGCCAGCAGTTTAGGGTGGGGAGAAGCTTTCTTT. Its protein product is CASSLGWGEAFF.

This clonotype was seen a handful of times. The rearrangement uses TRBV28 and TRBJ2-7; TRBD1 is a possible D gene (6 bases). CDR1 and CDR2 from the germline V gene are MDHEN and SYDVKM. The CDR3 loop spans 16 amino acids. Deletions cut 3 bases from V and 2 bases from J, with 17 bases between. CDR3 protein: CASSFNIRTATYEQYF. CDR3 coding DNA: TGTGCCAGCAGTTTTAATATAAGGACAGCTACCTACGAGCAGTACTTC.

The table lists this clonotype with many counts. The CDR3 DNA reads as TGCGCCAGCAGCATACGGACAGGGATAAAAGACTATGGCTACACCTTC. This codes for CASSIRTGIKDYGYTF. This chain links TRBV5-1 with TRBJ1-2; 8 bases are shared with TRBD1. V shed 4 bases and J 3 bases; nucleotides not matched to a gene: 11. This CDR3 region has 16 residues. Germline V gene data show CDR1 as SGHRS and CDR2 as YFSETQ.

This clonotype was observed a few times. The chain links TRBV5-1 to TRBJ1-2; D unresolved. Trimming removed 4 bases from V and 3 bases from J, with 13 bases in between. The CDR3 spans 14 residues. In germline, CDR1 is SGHRS, CDR2 YFSETQ. The CDR3 DNA follows: TGCGCCAGCAGCCCCGGACCCGGCGACTATGGCTACACCTTC. This translates into CASSPGPGDYGYTF. Full variable domain (rest looked up from reference TRBV5-1 and TRBJ1-2): KAGVTQTPRYLIKTRGQQVTLSCSPISGHRSVSWYQQTPGQGLQFLFEYFSETQRNKGNFPGRFSGRQFSNSRSEMNVSTLELGDSALYLCASSPGPGDYGYTFGSGTRLTVV.

This clonotype was counted only a few times. This chain uses TRBV7-2 with TRBJ2-7, with 8 bases lining up with TRBD1. V gave up 3 bases and J gave up 2 bases; unmatched junction bases: 6. Germline CDR1 reads SGHTA; CDR2 reads FQGNSA. CDR3 size: 15 residues. CDR3 amino acids: CASSLEDRAPYEQYF. The CDR3 bases are TGTGCCAGCAGCTTGGAGGACAGGGCCCCCTACGAGCAGTACTTC.

There are a few counts of this clonotype. The rearrangement uses TRBV20-1 and TRBJ1-5; tentatively, D is TRBD1 (5 bases). Germline V gives CDR1 DFQATT, CDR2 SNEGSKA (reference sequence). The CDR3 is made up of 12 amino acids. V was pared by 1 base and J by 10 bases, with 11 bases between. Here the CDR3 reads CSARGRVHPQHF. The CDR3 nucleotides are TGCAGTGCTAGAGGCAGGGTCCACCCCCAGCATTTT.

The chain carries TRBV13 and TRBJ2-7, with a tentative D call TRBD1 (5 bases). V was shortened by 6 bases and J by 0 bases, with 9 bases between the two germline ends. Germline CDR1 and CDR2: PRHDT and FYEKMQ (reference sequence). The CDR3 has 13 amino acids. The CDR3 region is CASRHRSSYEQYF. Written as DNA, the CDR3 is TGTGCCAGCAGACACAGGAGCTCCTACGAGCAGTACTTC. Combining the CDR3 with reference TRBV13 and TRBJ2-7 gives the whole variable domain AAGVIQSPRHLIKEKRETATLKCYPIPRHDTVYWYQQGPGQDPQFLISFYEKMQSDKGSIPDRFSAQQFSDYHSELNMSSLELGDSALYFCASRHRSSYEQYFGPGTRLTVT.

The chain recombines TRBV5-1 with TRBJ2-2, with D maybe TRBD1 (6 bases). The V gene's germline CDR1 is SGHRS and CDR2 YFSETQ. The ends were cut back, 3 bases at V and 6 bases at J, with 18 bases in the middle. This CDR3 spans 16 amino acids. The CDR3, as DNA: TGCGCCAGCAGCTCACCAAGTACAGGGTTGGCCGGGGAGCTGTTTTTT. The encoded protein is CASSSPSTGLAGELFF.

The chain couples TRBV13 to TRBJ2-7, with 9 bases lining up with TRBD2. This CDR3 spans 15 amino acids. The V gene's germline CDR1 is PRHDT and CDR2 FYEKMQ (reference sequence). Losses at the gene ends were 5 bases for V and 5 bases for J; bases not matched to a gene: 10. CDR3 sequence: CASSAAGTSHDEQYF. The CDR3, as DNA: TGTGCCAGCAGCGCTGCCGGGACTAGCCATGACGAGCAGTACTTC.

The V call is TRBV5-1, the J call TRBJ2-1, with 10 bases fitting TRBD1. The V gene's germline CDR1 is SGHRS and CDR2 YFSETQ. This CDR3 has 15 amino acids. J gave up 8 bases and V 4 bases, and 9 bases lay outside the gene matches. The CDR3 is CASSPPGQGTDEQFF. CDR3 bases: TGCGCCAGCAGCCCCCCGGGACAGGGGACGGATGAGCAGTTCTTC.

The J gene is TRBJ1-3, the V gene TRBV4-3; D is undetermined. The germline V gene has CDR1 LGHNA and CDR2 YSLEER. CDR3 length: 17 amino acids. Between the trimmed V and J ends, which lost 0 bases and 2 bases, there was a span of 14 bases. CDR3 sequence reads: CASSQDALTGAGNTIYF. In nucleotides, the CDR3 is TGCGCCAGCAGCCAAGATGCGCTAACGGGTGCTGGAAACACCATATATTTT.

This clonotype was seen at least ten times. This chain links TRBV20-1 with TRBJ2-3; D is ambiguous. Germline CDR1 reads DFQATT; CDR2 reads SNEGSKA (reference sequence). The V gene lost 0 bases and the J gene lost 0 bases, with 13 bases spanning the gap. The CDR3 sequence is 16 residues long. The CDR3 region is CSARDLLGQSTDTQYF. The CDR3, as DNA: TGCAGTGCTAGAGATCTGCTAGGTCAGAGCACAGATACGCAGTATTTT.

In its sample, this clonotype was seen many times. The chain carries TRBV20-1 and TRBJ2-1; 8 bases fit TRBD2. V shed 0 bases and J 5 bases; nucleotides not matched to a gene: 15. The CDR3 covers 18 residues. Germline assignment: CDR1 DFQATT and CDR2 SNEGSKA (reference sequence). The CDR3 is CSARDLFGTSPNHNEQFF. DNA of the CDR3: TGCAGTGCTAGAGATCTTTTTGGGACTAGTCCGAACCACAATGAGCAGTTCTTC.

This clonotype came up a few times. This chain connects TRBV21-1 to TRBJ2-7; the D call TRBD2 from the table was never checked on the DNA. TRBV21-1 is a listed pseudogene. This CDR3 contains 18 residues. The CDR3 spells CASSKAHLAGGPPYEQYF. DNA for the CDR3: TGTGCCAGCAGCAAAGCGCATCTAGCGGGAGGGCCCCCCTACGAGCAGTACTTC.

This chain uses TRBV6-5 with TRBJ2-7; the D gene is possibly TRBD1 (6 bases). The V and J ends lost 2 bases and 2 bases respectively, with 16 bases between them. CDR1 and CDR2 from the germline V gene are MNHEY and SVGAGI. The CDR3 sequence is 16 residues long. Written as DNA, the CDR3 is TGTGCCAGCAGTTACGGGGGACATCCGGTCCCCTACGAGCAGTACTTC. It translates to CASSYGGHPVPYEQYF.

This clonotype was detected ten times or more. V and J are TRBV6-1 and TRBJ2-1, with 9 bases matching TRBD2. Germline-derived CDR1 and CDR2 are MNHNS and SASEGT. The CDR3 is made up of 15 amino acids. With 6 bases clipped from V and 9 bases from J, the junction kept 12 bases outside the gene matches. The CDR3 sequence is CASRTIAGVHAEQFF. CDR3 coding DNA: TGTGCCAGCAGAACTATAGCGGGAGTGCATGCTGAGCAGTTCTTC.

In its sample, this clonotype was seen many times. The gene calls are TRBV12-3 or TRBV12-4 and TRBJ2-5, with D possibly being TRBD2 (6 bases). V was clipped by 4 bases and J by 5 bases, with 14 bases between them. There are 14 residues in the CDR3. CDR3 amino acids: CASSSIREVETQYF. The CDR3 bases are TGTGCCAGCAGTTCAATCAGGGAGGTTGAGACCCAGTACTTC.

V gene TRBV2 combines with J gene TRBJ2-3; maybe TRBD1 (5 bases). The length of the CDR3 is 13 residues. Germline CDR1 and CDR2: SNHLY and FYNNEI. Trimming left V 6 bases short and J 6 bases short, with 13 bases between. The chain's CDR3 is CASRKVGADTQYF. DNA for the CDR3: TGTGCCAGCAGAAAGGTTGGGGCGGATACGCAGTATTTT. Based on the CDR3 plus reference TRBV2 and TRBJ2-3, the full variable domain is EPEVTQTPSHQVTQMGQEVILRCVPISNHLYFYWYRQILGQKVEFLVSFYNNEISEKSEIFDDQFSVERPDGSNFTLKIRSTKLEDSAMYFCASRKVGADTQYFGPGTRLTVL.

This sequence joins TRBV5-8 and TRBJ2-7; 7 positions agree with TRBD1. V lost 0 bases and J lost 0; bases outside the gene matches: 6. CDR1 and CDR2 from the germline V gene are SGHTS and YDEGEE. CDR3 length equals 16 residues. Here the CDR3 DNA reads TGTGCCAGCAGCTTGGTAGGGGGCCCTTCCTCCTACGAGCAGTACTTC. It specifies CASSLVGGPSSYEQYF.

This clonotype has ten or more counts. This rearrangement joins TRBV7-8 to TRBJ2-1, with 14 bases that match TRBD2. The J segment lost 9 bases and the V segment lost 6 bases, leaving 10 bases of the junction unmatched. Germline V CDR1 and CDR2: SGHVS, FQNEAQ. The CDR3 length is 16 residues. CDR3 residues: CASREGGLAGAGEQFF. As DNA, the CDR3 is TGTGCCAGCAGGGAGGGGGGACTAGCGGGAGCCGGTGAGCAGTTCTTC.

J is TRBJ2-1 and V is TRBV20-1; D uncertain. Germline lookup yields CDR1 DFQATT and CDR2 SNEGSKA (reference sequence). Deletions cut 1 base from V and 10 bases from J, with 2 bases between. This CDR3 contains 9 residues. In DNA, the CDR3 is TGCAGTGCTAGAGCCGAGCAGTTCTTC. This sequence encodes CSARAEQFF.

This clonotype was seen repeatedly, ten times or more. The rearrangement links TRBV5-1 to TRBJ2-1; 8 bases map to TRBD2. This CDR3 is built from 16 residues. The germline CDR1 and CDR2 sequences are SGHRS and YFSETQ. V was pared by 0 bases and J by 2 bases, with 4 bases of the junction left unmatched. The DNA for the CDR3 is TGCGCCAGCAGCTTGGAGACTAGCGAAACCTACAATGAGCAGTTCTTC. This encodes CASSLETSETYNEQFF.

This clonotype was counted between two and nine times. The CDR3 DNA sequence: TGCGCCAGCAGCACTGGACAGGGGGGAAACAATGAGCAGTTCTTC. Protein: CASSTGQGGNNEQFF. This chain links TRBV5-1 with TRBJ2-1, with TRBD1 matching 10 bases. The junction had 6 bases not matched to a gene; V was cut back by 4 bases and J by 5 bases. Germline lookup yields CDR1 SGHRS and CDR2 YFSETQ. CDR3 length: 15 residues.

This clonotype came up a few times. The chain uses TRBV6-5 and TRBJ2-2; D uncertain. The CDR3 has 15 residues. The germline V and J ends were trimmed by 3 bases and 2 bases, with 10 bases remaining between them. The germline V gene has CDR1 MNHEY and CDR2 SVGAGI. In DNA form, the CDR3 reads TGTGCCAGCAGTTATGCACGAACTAACACCGGGGAGCTGTTTTTT. Residues: CASSYARTNTGELFF.

This clonotype was seen only a few times. This sequence may be a read error, since a much larger clone differs from it by one base. This chain links TRBV9 with TRBJ2-3; the D gene could be TRBD1 or TRBD2 (5 bases each). Germline CDR1 reads SGDLS; CDR2 reads YYNGEE. The CDR3 runs to 14 residues. Trimming stripped 2 bases from V and 4 bases from J, with 11 bases between. This CDR3 is CASSVPGSPDTQYF. DNA for the CDR3: TGTGCCAGCAGCGTGCCAGGGAGCCCAGATACGCAGTATTTT.

There are many counts of this clonotype. V and J are TRBV20-1 and TRBJ2-3, with D unclear. The CDR3 is 14 amino acids. The germline V and J ends were trimmed by 0 bases and 3 bases, with 10 bases remaining between them. The germline CDR1 and CDR2 sequences are DFQATT and SNEGSKA (reference sequence). The CDR3 DNA is TGCAGTGCTAGAGATAGAAGACAAACAGATACGCAGTATTTT. It encodes CSARDRRQTDTQYF.

The rearrangement uses TRBV11-2 and TRBJ2-1, with D tentatively TRBD1 or TRBD2 (5 bases each). Trimming stripped 4 bases from V and 7 bases from J, with 17 bases between. The CDR3 runs to 15 residues. Germline CDR1 and CDR2: SGHAT and FQNNGV. In DNA form, the CDR3 reads TGTGCCAGCAGCTCCTGGGACCGACCAGGAAATGAGCAGTTCTTC. Translated: CASSSWDRPGNEQFF.

This clonotype showed up many times. The chain recombines TRBV20-1 with TRBJ2-1; perhaps TRBD2 as D (5 bases). Germline V gene data show CDR1 as DFQATT and CDR2 as SNEGSKA (reference sequence). V lost 5 bases and J 6 bases, leaving 11 bases between the germline ends. The CDR3 contains 12 residues. CDR3 amino acids: CSAWTAGNEQFF. The CDR3 nucleotides read TGCAGTGCTTGGACCGCGGGCAATGAGCAGTTCTTC.